This is a list of T cell receptor beta chains from one sample in a study of T-cell reconstitution after alpha-beta-depleted transplantation in children. MiXCR, applied by TCRdb to the PCR reads, yields one record per CDR3 protein. The sample holds around 440,000 distinct CDR3 sequences; about 17% are singletons and the top ten take just under 30%. The sample consisted of PBMCs, mostly from graft donor cells, taken 360 days after TCRalphabeta/CD19-depleted stem cell transplant. These receptors came from a boy in the first two years of life who had a stem cell transplant for Wiskott-Aldrich syndrome, so the T cells may come from the graft donor. The CDR3 runs from the conserved cysteine through the conserved F or W. Fields, in order: D gene, J gene, V gene, clone size, CDR3 DNA, CDR3 protein. A D gene is named only where the DNA matches it firmly. A clone size is listed for some rows: how often the clone was seen (once, few, many), or a class if it is expanded.

D gene: TRBD1; J gene: TRBJ2-5; V gene: TRBV7-2; clone size: -; CDR3 DNA: TGTGCCAGCAGCTCGGGACAGGGGGTGAAGACCCAGTACTTC; CDR3 protein: CASSSGQGVKTQYF
D gene: -; J gene: TRBJ1-1; V gene: TRBV20-1; clone size: -; CDR3 DNA: TGCAGTGCCGACGACGGATTGAACACTGAAGCTTTCTTT; CDR3 protein: CSADDGLNTEAFF
D gene: -; J gene: TRBJ2-3; V gene: TRBV10-3; clone size: many; CDR3 DNA: TGTGCCATCGGTCGGGTTGAAGGCACAGATACGCAGTATTTT; CDR3 protein: CAIGRVEGTDTQYF
D gene: -; J gene: TRBJ2-5; V gene: TRBV29-1; clone size: few; CDR3 DNA: TGCAGCGTTGAACCGTCGCGAGAGACCCAGTACTTC; CDR3 protein: CSVEPSRETQYF
D gene: TRBD2; J gene: TRBJ2-5; V gene: TRBV25-1; clone size: once; CDR3 DNA: TGTGCCAGCAGTGCCGGACTAGCGGGGTTTCAAGAGACCCAGTACTTC; CDR3 protein: CASSAGLAGFQETQYF
D gene: TRBD2; J gene: TRBJ2-4; V gene: TRBV29-1; clone size: -; CDR3 DNA: TGCAGCGTTGCCGGGACTAGCGGAGCCAAAAACATTCAGTACTTC; CDR3 protein: CSVAGTSGAKNIQYF
D gene: -; J gene: TRBJ2-7; V gene: TRBV11-2; clone size: few; CDR3 DNA: TGTGCCAGCAGCTTGGGCCACCGTGGTACCTACGAGCAGTACTTC; CDR3 protein: CASSLGHRGTYEQYF
D gene: TRBD1; J gene: TRBJ2-1; V gene: TRBV10-3; clone size: -; CDR3 DNA: TGTACCCTCAGTTTGACAGGGGCCTACAATGAGCAGTTCTTC; CDR3 protein: CTLSLTGAYNEQFF
D gene: TRBD2; J gene: TRBJ2-1; V gene: TRBV27; clone size: few; CDR3 DNA: TGTGCCAGCAGTTTGGGGGGGAGAGAGTTTTTGGGTTCCTACAATGAGCAGTTCTTC; CDR3 protein: CASSLGGREFLGSYNEQFF
D gene: -; J gene: TRBJ2-1; V gene: TRBV5-1; clone size: many; CDR3 DNA: TGCGCCAGCAGCTTGGCCGCCCTAGGGTACAATGAGCAGTTCTTC; CDR3 protein: CASSLAALGYNEQFF
D gene: -; J gene: TRBJ2-2; V gene: TRBV5-5; clone size: -; CDR3 DNA: TGTGCCAGCAGCTTGGCAAGCTTCGGGGAGCTGTTTTTT; CDR3 protein: CASSLASFGELFF